The TCR beta chain under discussion was sequenced for a study of blood T cell repertoires in COVID-19. Overall study: Donors in the United States, Italy and Spain gave samples during acute or convalescent COVID-19.

Original analysis: The authors estimated nucleated cell counts from reference gene primer amplification. Assay: immunoSEQ multiplex PCR; the TCRdb copy retains only in-frame clones and omits some. That table is the source of V, J and clone size, and D and trimming were worked out from the DNA. The table includes roughly 220,000 clones, roughly 75% detected once. The V segment lost 6 bases and the J segment 2 bases; nucleotides outside the gene matches: 3. This CDR3 is 14 amino acids long. Germline CDR1 and CDR2: LNHNV and YYDKDF (reference sequence). This sequence was found in a woman in her sixties or seventies with acute or convalescent COVID-19. This rearrangement joins TRBV15 to TRBJ2-7; 11 nucleotides align to TRBD1. The sample taken for sequencing was peripheral blood. CDR3 nucleotides: TGTGCCACCAGAACGGACAGGGGGCCCTACGAGCAGTACTTC. The encoded protein is CATRTDRGPYEQYF.